This T cell receptor beta chain was found in a study of Ad26.COV2.S vaccination and SARS-CoV-2 variants. As for the study in general: Donor had been placed in the Ad26.COV2.S arm of the COV1001 trial. Once or twice, 56 days apart, Ad26.COV2.S was delivered intramuscularly. Study observations and caveats: Using TCR breadth and depth analyses may have led to underestimated total T cell responses.

Germline trimming cut 5 bases from V and 0 bases from J; bases unmatched to any gene: 5. Per germline, CDR1 LNHDA and CDR2 SQIVND (reference sequence). The CDR3 length is 15 residues. Indicated treatment: around 19 received Ad26.COV2.S at low or high dose, single or two shots; about 5 received placebo; per-sample allocation not given. At day 63 after the first vaccine or placebo injection, samples were drawn. The study used a vaccine consisting of an Ad26 vector that expressed Wuhan-strain SARS-CoV-2 spike. Sequencing used immunoSEQ multiplex PCR; TCRdb keeps in-frame clones, though not all of them. The table shows hundreds of thousands of clones, with around 92% occurring only once. Turning to this clone: Its antigen is not identified.

The chain has TRBV19 and TRBJ2-7, with TRBD2 matching 9 bases. The clonotype originates from a person aged 18-60 years who received the Ad26.COV2.S COVID-19 vaccine or a placebo. This specimen was peripheral blood, taken in a trial of Ad26.COV2.S vaccine versus placebo. DNA of the CDR3: TGTGCCAGTAGTGCCAGCGGGGGGAGCTCCTACGAGCAGTACTTC. It encodes CASSASGGSSYEQYF.